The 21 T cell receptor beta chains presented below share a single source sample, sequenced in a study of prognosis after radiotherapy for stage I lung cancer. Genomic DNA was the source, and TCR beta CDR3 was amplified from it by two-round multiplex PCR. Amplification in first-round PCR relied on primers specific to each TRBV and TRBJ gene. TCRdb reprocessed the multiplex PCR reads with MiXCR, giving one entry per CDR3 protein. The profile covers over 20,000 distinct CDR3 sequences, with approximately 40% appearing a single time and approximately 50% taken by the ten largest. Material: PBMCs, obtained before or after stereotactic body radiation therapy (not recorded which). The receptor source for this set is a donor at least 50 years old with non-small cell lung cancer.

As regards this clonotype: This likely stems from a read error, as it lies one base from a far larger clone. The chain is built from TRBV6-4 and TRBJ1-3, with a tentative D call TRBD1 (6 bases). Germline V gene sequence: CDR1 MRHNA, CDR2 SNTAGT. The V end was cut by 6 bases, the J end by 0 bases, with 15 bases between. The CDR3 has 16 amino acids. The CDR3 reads CASSRVQGSSGNTIYF. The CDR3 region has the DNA TGTGCCAGCAGCAGGGTTCAGGGGTCCTCTGGAAACACCATATATTTT.

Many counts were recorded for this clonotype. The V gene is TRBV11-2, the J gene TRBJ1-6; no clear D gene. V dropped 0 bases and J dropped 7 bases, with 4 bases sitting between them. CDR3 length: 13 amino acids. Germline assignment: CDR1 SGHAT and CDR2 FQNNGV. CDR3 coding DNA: TGTGCCAGCAGCTTAGAGAGCAATTCACCCCTCCACTTT. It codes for CASSLESNSPLHF.

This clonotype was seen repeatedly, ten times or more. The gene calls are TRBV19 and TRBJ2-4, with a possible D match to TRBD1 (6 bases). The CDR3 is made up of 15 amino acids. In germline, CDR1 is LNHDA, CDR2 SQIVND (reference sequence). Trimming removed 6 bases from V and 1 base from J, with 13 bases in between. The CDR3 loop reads CASRNTGYAKNIQYF. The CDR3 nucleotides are TGTGCCAGTAGGAATACAGGGTACGCCAAAAACATTCAGTACTTC.

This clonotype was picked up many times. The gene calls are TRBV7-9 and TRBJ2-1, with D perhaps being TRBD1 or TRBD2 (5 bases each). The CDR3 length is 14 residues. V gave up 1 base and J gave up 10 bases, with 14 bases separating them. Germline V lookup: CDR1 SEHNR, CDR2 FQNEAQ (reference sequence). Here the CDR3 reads CASSLGAGTGEQFF. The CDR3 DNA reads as TGTGCCAGCAGCTTAGGGGCCGGGACGGGGGAGCAGTTCTTC.

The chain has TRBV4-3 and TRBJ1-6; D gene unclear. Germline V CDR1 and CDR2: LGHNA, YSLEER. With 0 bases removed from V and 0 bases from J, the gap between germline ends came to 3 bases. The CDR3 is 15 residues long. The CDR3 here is CASSQDSSYNSPLHF. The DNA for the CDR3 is TGCGCCAGCAGCCAAGACAGCTCCTATAATTCACCCCTCCACTTT.

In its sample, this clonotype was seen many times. Here the CDR3 DNA reads TGTGCCAGCAGCCACGGCCAAGGATTTACCTACGAGCAGTACTTC. Translated, it gives CASSHGQGFTYEQYF. The rearrangement links TRBV6-1 to TRBJ2-7, with D uncertain. Germline CDR1 reads MNHNS; CDR2 reads SASEGT. The CDR3 contains 15 residues. V gave up 6 bases and J gave up 2 bases, with 17 bases separating them.

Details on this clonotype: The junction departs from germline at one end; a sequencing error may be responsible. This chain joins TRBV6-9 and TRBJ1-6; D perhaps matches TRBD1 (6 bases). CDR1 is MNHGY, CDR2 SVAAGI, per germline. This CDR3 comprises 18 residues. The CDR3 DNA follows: TGTGCCGGCAGTTACACCTACCCCGACAGGTCGGGAAATTCACGCCTCCACTTT. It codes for CAGSYTYPDRSGNSRLHF.

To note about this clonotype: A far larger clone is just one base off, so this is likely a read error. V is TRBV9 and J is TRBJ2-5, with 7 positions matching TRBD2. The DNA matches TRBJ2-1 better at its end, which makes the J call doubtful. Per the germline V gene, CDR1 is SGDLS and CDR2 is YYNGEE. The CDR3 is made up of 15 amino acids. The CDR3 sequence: CASSRGGTTHNEQFF. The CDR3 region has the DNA TGTGCCAGCAGTAGGGGAGGGACTACCCACAATGAGCAGTTCTTC.

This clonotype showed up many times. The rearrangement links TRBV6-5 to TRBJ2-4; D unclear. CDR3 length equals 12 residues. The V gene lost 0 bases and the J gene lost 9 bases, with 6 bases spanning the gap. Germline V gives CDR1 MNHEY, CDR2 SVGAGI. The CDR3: CASSYSGSIQYF. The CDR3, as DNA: TGTGCCAGCAGTTACTCGGGTAGCATTCAGTACTTC.

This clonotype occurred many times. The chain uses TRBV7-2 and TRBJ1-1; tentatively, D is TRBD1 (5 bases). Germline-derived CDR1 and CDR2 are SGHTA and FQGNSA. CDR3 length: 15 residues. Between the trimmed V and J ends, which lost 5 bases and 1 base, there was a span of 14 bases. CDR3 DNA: TGTGCCAGCAGCCTAGGGACGACGGCGAACACTGAAGCTTTCTTT. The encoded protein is CASSLGTTANTEAFF.

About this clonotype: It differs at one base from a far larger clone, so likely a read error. CDR3 protein: CASSWGCGSGETQYF. The CDR3 DNA is TGTGCCAGCAGTTGGGGTTGTGGGAGCGGAGAGACCCAGTACTTC. The chain joins TRBV6-2 or TRBV6-3 to TRBJ2-5, with D possibly being TRBD2 (5 bases). Germline CDR1 and CDR2: MNHEY and SVGEGT. The length of the CDR3 is 15 residues. Trimming took 4 bases from V and 4 from J, leaving 16 bases between them.

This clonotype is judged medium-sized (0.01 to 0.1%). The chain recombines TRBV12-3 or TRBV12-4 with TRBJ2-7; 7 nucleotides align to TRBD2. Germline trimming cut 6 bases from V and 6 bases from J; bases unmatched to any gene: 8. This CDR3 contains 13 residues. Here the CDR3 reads CASRLREMLEQYF. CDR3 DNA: TGTGCCAGCAGATTGCGGGAGATGCTCGAGCAGTACTTC.

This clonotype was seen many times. The CDR3, as DNA: TGTGCCAGCAGCCTTTCTCCGGGAGGTCCTCTCTCTGGAAACACCATATATTTT. As protein: CASSLSPGGPLSGNTIYF. The chain links TRBV5-4 to TRBJ1-3; D unresolved. The CDR3 runs 18 residues. The germline V gene encodes CDR1 SGHNT and CDR2 YYREEE (reference sequence). Trimming stripped 4 bases from V and 0 bases from J, with 20 bases between.

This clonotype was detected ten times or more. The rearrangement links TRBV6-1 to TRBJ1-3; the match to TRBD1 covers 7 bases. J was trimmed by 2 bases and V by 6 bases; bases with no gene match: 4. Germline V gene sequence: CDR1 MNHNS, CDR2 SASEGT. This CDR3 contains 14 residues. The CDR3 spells CASRTGVAGNTIYF. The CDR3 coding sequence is TGTGCCAGCAGAACAGGGGTCGCTGGAAACACCATATATTTT.

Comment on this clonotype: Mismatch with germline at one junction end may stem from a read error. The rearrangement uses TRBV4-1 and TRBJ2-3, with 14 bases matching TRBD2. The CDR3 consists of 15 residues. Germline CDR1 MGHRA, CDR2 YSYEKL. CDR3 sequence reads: CASRPGLAGANTQCF. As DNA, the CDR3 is TGCGCCAGCAGACCGGGACTAGCGGGAGCCAATACGCAGTGTTTT.

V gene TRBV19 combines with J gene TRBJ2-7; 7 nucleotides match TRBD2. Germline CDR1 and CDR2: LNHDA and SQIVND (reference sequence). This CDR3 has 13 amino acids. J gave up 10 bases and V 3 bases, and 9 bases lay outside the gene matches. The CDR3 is CASSILAVGLQYF. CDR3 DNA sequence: TGTGCCAGTAGTATCCTAGCGGTAGGCCTTCAGTACTTC.

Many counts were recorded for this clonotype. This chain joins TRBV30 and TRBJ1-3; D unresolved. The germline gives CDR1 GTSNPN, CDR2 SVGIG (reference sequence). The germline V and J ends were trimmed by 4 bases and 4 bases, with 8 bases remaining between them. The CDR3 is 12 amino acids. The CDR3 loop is CAWKKSGNTIYF. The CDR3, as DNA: TGTGCCTGGAAGAAGAGCGGAAACACCATATATTTT. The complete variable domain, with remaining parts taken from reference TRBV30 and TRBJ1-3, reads SQTIHQWPATLVQPVGSPLSLECTVEGTSNPNLYWYRQAAGRGLQLLFYSVGIGQISSEVPQNLSASRPQDRQFILSSKKLLLSDSGFYLCAWKKSGNTIYFGEGSWLTVV.

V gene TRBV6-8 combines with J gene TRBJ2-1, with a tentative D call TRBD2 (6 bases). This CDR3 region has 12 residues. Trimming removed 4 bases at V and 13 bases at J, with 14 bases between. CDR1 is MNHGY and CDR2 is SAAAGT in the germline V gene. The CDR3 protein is CASSSNPSEQFF. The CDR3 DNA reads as TGTGCCAGCAGTTCAAACCCTAGCGAACAGTTCTTC.

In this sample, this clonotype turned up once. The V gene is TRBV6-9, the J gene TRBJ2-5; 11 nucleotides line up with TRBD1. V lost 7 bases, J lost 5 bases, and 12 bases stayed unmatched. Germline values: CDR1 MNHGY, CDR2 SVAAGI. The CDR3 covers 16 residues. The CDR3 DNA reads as TGTGCCAGCATTTACTCTCCGGACAGGGGGCTGGAGACCCAGTACTTC. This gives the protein CASIYSPDRGLETQYF.

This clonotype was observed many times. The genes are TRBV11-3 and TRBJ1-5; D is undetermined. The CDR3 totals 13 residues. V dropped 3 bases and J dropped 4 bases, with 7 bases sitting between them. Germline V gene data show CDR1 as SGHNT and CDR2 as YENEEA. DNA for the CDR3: TGTGCCAGCAGCTTTAATTTAAATCAGCCCCAGCATTTT. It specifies CASSFNLNQPQHF.

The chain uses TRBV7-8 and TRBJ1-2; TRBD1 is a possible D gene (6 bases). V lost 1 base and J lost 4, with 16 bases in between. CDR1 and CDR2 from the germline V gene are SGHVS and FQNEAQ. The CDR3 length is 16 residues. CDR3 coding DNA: TGTGCCAGCAGCTTAGGTATAGGACAGTACAGCTATGGCTACACCTTC. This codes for CASSLGIGQYSYGYTF.